These T cell receptor beta chains were read from a single sample in a study of identical twins. Each CDR3 protein is one row after TCRdb ran MiXCR on the 5' RACE reads. The table includes approximately 280,000 distinct CDR3 sequences, about 8.9% detected once. The same specimen was also included in a second study, on yellow fever vaccine responses in identical twins.

Sequencing was carried out using memory (CD45RO+) T cells sorted from blood. The receptors were gathered from a woman in her late teens or twenties in good health. The CDR3 runs from the conserved cysteine through the conserved F or W. The D gene is left open where the match is weak. The size entry is marked missing in some rows and otherwise reads once, few, many or a size class.

v_gene	len	d_gene	j_gene	abundance	CDR3aa	CDR3nt
TRBV4-1	16	TRBD2	TRBJ2-3	many	CASSPRLAGGTDTQYF	TGCGCCAGCAGCCCGAGACTAGCGGGGGGCACAGATACGCAGTATTTT
TRBV29-1	11	TRBD1	TRBJ1-2	-	CSVFGTDGYTF	TGCAGCGTTTTCGGGACAGACGGCTACACCTTC
TRBV10-2	14	-	TRBJ2-2	few	CATQPLLNTGELFF	TGCGCCACACAACCCCTCCTCAACACCGGGGAGCTGTTTTTT
TRBV12-3/TRBV12-4	17	TRBD2	TRBJ2-1	-	CASSSHLSGRMGKEQFF	TGTGCCAGCAGCTCCCACCTAAGCGGGAGAATGGGGAAAGAGCAGTTCTTC
TRBV7-9	12	-	TRBJ2-1	many	CASSLVGAEQFF	TGTGCCAGCAGCTTAGTCGGGGCCGAGCAGTTCTTC
TRBV20-1	13	-	TRBJ1-1	few	CSATQALNTEAFF	TGCAGTGCTACCCAGGCGCTGAACACTGAAGCTTTCTTT
TRBV11-2	17	-	TRBJ2-2	many	CASSTPVGAANTGELFF	TGTGCCAGCAGTACACCGGTCGGGGCTGCGAACACCGGGGAGCTGTTTTTT
TRBV11-2	13	-	TRBJ1-5	-	CASSTPSGKPQHF	TGTGCCAGCAGCACGCCCTCAGGGAAACCCCAGCATTTT
TRBV12-3/TRBV12-4	16	-	TRBJ1-4	few	CASSFFPGAGNEKLFF	TGTGCCAGCAGTTTTTTCCCGGGGGCGGGTAATGAAAAACTGTTTTTT
TRBV7-8	15	TRBD1	TRBJ1-2	few	CASSARTGGDYGYTF	TGTGCCAGCAGCGCCCGGACAGGGGGCGACTATGGCTACACCTTC
TRBV20-1	10	-	TRBJ1-1	few	CSAGDIEAFF	TGCAGTGCTGGGGACATTGAAGCTTTCTTT
TRBV6-1	15	TRBD2	TRBJ2-1	many	CASSEVGRAYNEQFF	TGTGCCAGCAGTGAGGTCGGGAGGGCCTACAATGAGCAGTTCTTC
TRBV28	14	-	TRBJ1-1	many	CASSPQRHSMVAFF	TGTGCCAGCAGCCCCCAAAGACATTCAATGGTCGCTTTCTTT
TRBV28	16	-	TRBJ2-1	many	CASSHNKQGRGNEQFF	TGTGCCAGCAGCCACAACAAACAGGGAAGGGGCAATGAGCAGTTCTTC
TRBV7-2	15	TRBD2	TRBJ2-3	-	CASSPRLELAYTQYF	TGTGCCAGCAGTCCTAGACTAGAACTAGCGTATACGCAGTATTTT
TRBV3-1	12	-	TRBJ2-2	-	CASSQWGGELFF	TGTGCCAGCAGCCAATGGGGCGGGGAGCTGTTTTTT
TRBV14	13	TRBD1	TRBJ2-7	-	CASSLDRAHEQYF	TGTGCCAGCAGCCTGGACAGGGCCCACGAGCAGTACTTC
TRBV6-1	15	TRBD1	TRBJ2-2	few	CASCRTGTGTGELFF	TGTGCCAGCTGCCGGACCGGGACAGGGACCGGGGAGCTGTTTTTT
TRBV7-9	14	TRBD1	TRBJ2-4	-	CASSSTDRANIQYF	TGTGCCAGCAGCTCCACCGACAGGGCGAACATTCAGTACTTC
TRBV12-3/TRBV12-4	15	TRBD2	TRBJ2-1	many	CASNPGGGSYNEQFF	TGTGCCAGCAACCCCGGGGGGGGCTCCTACAATGAGCAGTTCTTC
TRBV7-6	16	TRBD2	TRBJ2-5	few	CASSLGSGGRQETQYF	TGTGCCAGCAGCTTAGGTAGCGGGGGCCGTCAAGAGACCCAGTACTTC
TRBV4-1	15	-	TRBJ2-3	-	CASSLPAGAVDTQYF	TGCGCCAGCAGCCTACCTGCGGGGGCTGTCGATACGCAGTATTTT